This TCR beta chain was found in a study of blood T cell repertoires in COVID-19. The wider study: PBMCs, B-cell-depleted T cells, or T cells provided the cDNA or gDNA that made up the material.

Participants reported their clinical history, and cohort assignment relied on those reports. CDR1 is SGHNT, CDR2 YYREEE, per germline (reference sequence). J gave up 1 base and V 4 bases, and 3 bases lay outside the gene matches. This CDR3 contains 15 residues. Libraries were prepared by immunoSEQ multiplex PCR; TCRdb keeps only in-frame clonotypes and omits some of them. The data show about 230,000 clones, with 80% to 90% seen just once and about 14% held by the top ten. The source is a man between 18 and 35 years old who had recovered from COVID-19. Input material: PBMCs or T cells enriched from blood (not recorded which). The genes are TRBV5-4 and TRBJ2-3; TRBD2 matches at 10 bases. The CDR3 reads CASSRTSGRTDTQYF. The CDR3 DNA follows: TGTGCCAGCAGCCGGACTAGCGGTCGCACAGATACGCAGTATTTT.